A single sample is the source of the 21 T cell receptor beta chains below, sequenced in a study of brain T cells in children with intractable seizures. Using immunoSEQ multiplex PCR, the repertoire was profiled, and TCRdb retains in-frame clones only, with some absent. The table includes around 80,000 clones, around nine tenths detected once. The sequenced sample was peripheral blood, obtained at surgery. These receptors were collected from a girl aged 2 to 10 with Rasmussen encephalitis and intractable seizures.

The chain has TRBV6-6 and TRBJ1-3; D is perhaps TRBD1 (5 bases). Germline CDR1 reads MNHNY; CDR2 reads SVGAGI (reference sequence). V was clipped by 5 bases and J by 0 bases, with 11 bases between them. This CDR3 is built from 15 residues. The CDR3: CASSRGVLSGNTIYF. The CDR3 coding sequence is TGTGCCAGCAGTCGAGGGGTACTCTCTGGAAACACCATATATTTT.

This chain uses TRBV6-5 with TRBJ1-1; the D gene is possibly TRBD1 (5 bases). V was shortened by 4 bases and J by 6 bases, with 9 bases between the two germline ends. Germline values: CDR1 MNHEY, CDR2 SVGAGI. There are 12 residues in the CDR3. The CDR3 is CASSFGGSEAFF. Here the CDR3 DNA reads TGTGCCAGCAGTTTCGGGGGGTCTGAAGCTTTCTTT.

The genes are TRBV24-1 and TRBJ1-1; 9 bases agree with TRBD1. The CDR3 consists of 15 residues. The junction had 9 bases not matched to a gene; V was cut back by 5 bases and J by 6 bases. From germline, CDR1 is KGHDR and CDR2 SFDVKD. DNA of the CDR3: TGTGCCACCAGTGCCGGAGGACAGGGGAGGCCTGAAGCTTTCTTT. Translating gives CATSAGGQGRPEAFF.

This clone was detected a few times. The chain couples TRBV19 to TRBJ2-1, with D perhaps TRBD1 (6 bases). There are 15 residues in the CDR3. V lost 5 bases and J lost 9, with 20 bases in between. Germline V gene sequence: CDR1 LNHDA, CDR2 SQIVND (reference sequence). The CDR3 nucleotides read TGTGCCAGTAGTTTAGGACAGCTCGTTGTGAGTGAGCAGTTCTTC. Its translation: CASSLGQLVVSEQFF. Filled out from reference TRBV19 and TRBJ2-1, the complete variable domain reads DGGITQSPKYLFRKEGQNVTLSCEQNLNHDAMYWYRQDPGQGLRLIYYSQIVNDFQKGDIAEGYSVSREKKESFPLTVTSAQKNPTAFYLCASSLGQLVVSEQFFGPGTRLTVL.

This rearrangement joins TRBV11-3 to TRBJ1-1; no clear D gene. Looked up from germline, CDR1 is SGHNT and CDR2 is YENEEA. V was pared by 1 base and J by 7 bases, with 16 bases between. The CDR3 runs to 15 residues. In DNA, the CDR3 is TGTGCCAGCAGCTTAGGGACGGACGGAAGGTTTGAAGCTTTCTTT. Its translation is CASSLGTDGRFEAFF.

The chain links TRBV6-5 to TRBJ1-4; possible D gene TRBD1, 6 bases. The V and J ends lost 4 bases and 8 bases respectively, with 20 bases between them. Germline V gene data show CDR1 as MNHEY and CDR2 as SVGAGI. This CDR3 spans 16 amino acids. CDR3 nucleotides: TGTGCCAGCAGTTTCAGAGGGGGGACACTCCCCGAAAAACTGTTTTTT. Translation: CASSFRGGTLPEKLFF.

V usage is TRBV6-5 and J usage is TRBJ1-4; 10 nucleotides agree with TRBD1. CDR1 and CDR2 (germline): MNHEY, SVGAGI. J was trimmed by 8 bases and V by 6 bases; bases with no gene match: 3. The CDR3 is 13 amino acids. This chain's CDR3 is CASRRDRGEKLFF. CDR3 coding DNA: TGTGCCAGCAGGCGGGACAGGGGCGAAAAACTGTTTTTT.

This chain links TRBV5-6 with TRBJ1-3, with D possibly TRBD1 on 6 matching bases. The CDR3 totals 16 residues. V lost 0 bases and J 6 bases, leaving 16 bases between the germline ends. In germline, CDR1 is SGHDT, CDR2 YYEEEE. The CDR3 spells CASSLAGRGLANTIYF. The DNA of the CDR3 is TGTGCCAGCAGCTTGGCCGGCAGGGGCCTGGCAAACACCATATATTTT. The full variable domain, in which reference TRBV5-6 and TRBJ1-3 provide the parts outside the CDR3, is DAGVTQSPTHLIKTRGQQVTLRCSPKSGHDTVSWYQQALGQGPQFIFQYYEEEERQRGNFPDRFSGHQFPNYSSELNVNALLLGDSALYLCASSLAGRGLANTIYFGEGSWLTVV.

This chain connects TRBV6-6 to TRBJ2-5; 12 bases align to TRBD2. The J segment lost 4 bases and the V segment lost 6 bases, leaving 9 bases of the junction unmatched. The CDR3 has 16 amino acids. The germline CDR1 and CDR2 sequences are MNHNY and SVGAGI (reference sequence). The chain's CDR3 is CASSYLAGGPGETQYF. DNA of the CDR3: TGTGCCAGCAGCTATCTAGCGGGAGGGCCAGGAGAGACCCAGTACTTC.

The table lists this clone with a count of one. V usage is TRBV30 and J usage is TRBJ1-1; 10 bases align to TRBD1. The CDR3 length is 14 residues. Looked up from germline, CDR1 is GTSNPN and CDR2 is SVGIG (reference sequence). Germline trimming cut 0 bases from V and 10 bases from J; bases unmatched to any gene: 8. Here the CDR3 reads CAWSVGTGVEGAFF. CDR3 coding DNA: TGTGCCTGGAGTGTAGGGACAGGGGTTGAGGGAGCTTTCTTT.

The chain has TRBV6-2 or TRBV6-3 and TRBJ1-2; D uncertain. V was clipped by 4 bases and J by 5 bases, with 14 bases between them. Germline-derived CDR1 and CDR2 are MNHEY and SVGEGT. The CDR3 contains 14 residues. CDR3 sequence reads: CASSSSVLYYGYTF. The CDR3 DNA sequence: TGTGCCAGCAGTTCCTCGGTTCTTTATTATGGCTACACCTTC.

The CDR3 coding sequence is TGTGCCAGCAGGGTCGCCGGGACAAGTGAAGCTTTCTTT. Protein product: CASRVAGTSEAFF. The rearrangement uses TRBV2 and TRBJ1-1; a weak D match, TRBD1 (6 bases). Trimming removed 6 bases from V and 7 bases from J, with 15 bases in between. The CDR3 loop spans 13 amino acids. From germline, CDR1 is SNHLY and CDR2 FYNNEI.

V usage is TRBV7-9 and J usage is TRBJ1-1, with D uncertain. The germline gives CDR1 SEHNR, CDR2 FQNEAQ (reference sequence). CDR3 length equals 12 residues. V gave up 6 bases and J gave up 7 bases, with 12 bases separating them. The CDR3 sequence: CASRDRYGEAFF. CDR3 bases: TGTGCCAGCAGGGACCGGTACGGTGAAGCTTTCTTT.

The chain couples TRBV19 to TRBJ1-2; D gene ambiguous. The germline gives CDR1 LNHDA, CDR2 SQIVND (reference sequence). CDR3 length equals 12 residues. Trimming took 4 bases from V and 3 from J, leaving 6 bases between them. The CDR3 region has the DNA TGTGCCAGTAGTACGCAATACTATGGCTACACCTTC. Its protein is CASSTQYYGYTF.

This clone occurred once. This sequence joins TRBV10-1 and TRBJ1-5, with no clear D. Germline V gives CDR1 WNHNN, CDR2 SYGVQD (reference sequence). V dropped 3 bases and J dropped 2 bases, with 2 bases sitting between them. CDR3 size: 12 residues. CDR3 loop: CASSDGNQPQHF. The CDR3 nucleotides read TGCGCCAGCAGTGACGGCAATCAGCCCCAGCATTTT.

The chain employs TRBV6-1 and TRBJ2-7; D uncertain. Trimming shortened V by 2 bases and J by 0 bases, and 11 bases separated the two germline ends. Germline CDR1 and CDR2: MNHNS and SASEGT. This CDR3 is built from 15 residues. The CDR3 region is CASSEMPLSSYEQYF. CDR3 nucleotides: TGTGCCAGCAGTGAAATGCCACTTTCCTCCTACGAGCAGTACTTC.

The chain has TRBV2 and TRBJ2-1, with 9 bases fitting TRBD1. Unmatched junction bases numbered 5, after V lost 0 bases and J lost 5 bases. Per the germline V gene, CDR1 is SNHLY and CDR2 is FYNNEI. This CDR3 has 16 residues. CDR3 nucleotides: TGTGCCAGCAGTGAAGCGCCGGGACAGGGCGACAATGAGCAGTTCTTC. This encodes CASSEAPGQGDNEQFF. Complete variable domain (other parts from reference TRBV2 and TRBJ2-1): EPEVTQTPSHQVTQMGQEVILRCVPISNHLYFYWYRQILGQKVEFLVSFYNNEISEKSEIFDDQFSVERPDGSNFTLKIRSTKLEDSAMYFCASSEAPGQGDNEQFFGPGTRLTVL.

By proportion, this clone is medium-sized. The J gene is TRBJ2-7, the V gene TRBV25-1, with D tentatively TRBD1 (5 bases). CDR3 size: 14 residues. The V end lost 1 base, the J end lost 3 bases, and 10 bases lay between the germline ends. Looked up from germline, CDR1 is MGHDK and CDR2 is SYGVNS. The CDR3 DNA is TGTGCCAGCAGTGAATCTCCCAGGGACTACGAGCAGTACTTC. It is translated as CASSESPRDYEQYF.

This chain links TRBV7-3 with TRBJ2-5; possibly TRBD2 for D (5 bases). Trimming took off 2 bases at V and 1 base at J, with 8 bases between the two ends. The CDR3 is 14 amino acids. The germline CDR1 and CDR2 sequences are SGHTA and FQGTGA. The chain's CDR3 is CASSLYAGQETQYF. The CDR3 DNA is TGTGCCAGCAGCTTATACGCGGGCCAAGAGACCCAGTACTTC. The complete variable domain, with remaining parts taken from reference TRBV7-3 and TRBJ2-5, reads GAGVSQTPSNKVTEKGKYVELRCDPISGHTALYWYRQSLGQGPEFLIYFQGTGAADDSGLPNDRFFAVRPEGSVSTLKIQRTERGDSAVYLCASSLYAGQETQYFGPGTRLLVL.

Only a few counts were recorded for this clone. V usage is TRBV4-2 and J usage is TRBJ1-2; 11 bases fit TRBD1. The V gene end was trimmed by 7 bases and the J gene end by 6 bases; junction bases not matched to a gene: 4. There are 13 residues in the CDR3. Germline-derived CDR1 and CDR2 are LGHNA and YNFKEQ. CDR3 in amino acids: CASTRDRGNGYTF. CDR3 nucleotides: TGTGCCAGCACCCGGGACAGGGGGAATGGCTACACCTTC.

In DNA, the CDR3 is TGTGCCAGCAGTCCTCGGGTGTACGGCTATGGCTACACCTTC. Protein: CASSPRVYGYGYTF. The chain joins TRBV27 to TRBJ1-2, with no clear D. CDR3 size: 14 residues. Germline lookup yields CDR1 MNHEY and CDR2 SMNVEV (reference sequence). With 5 bases removed from V and 4 bases from J, the gap between germline ends came to 14 bases.